The 3 T cell receptor beta chains presented below share a single source sample, sequenced in a study of blood T cell repertoires in COVID-19. Sequenced by immunoSEQ multiplex PCR; TCRdb stores in-frame clones only, minus some. Here the sample spans roughly 300,000 clones, roughly 93% being singletons. The sequencing input was PBMCs or T cells enriched from blood (not recorded which). The source is a woman in her thirties or forties with acute COVID-19.

The gene calls are TRBV12-3 or TRBV12-4 and TRBJ2-7, with D maybe TRBD1 (5 bases). The CDR3 is made up of 13 amino acids. V was trimmed by 1 base and J by 2 bases, leaving 6 bases between them. CDR3 protein: CASSLGGPYEQYF. CDR3 nucleotide sequence: TGTGCCAGCAGTTTAGGGGGCCCCTACGAGCAGTACTTC.

The sample holds a few counts of this clone. The chain links TRBV2 to TRBJ1-2, with D possibly being TRBD1 (5 bases). Germline V lookup: CDR1 SNHLY, CDR2 FYNNEI. V gave up 4 bases and J gave up 3 bases, with 15 bases separating them. The CDR3 sequence is 15 residues long. The CDR3 nucleotides read TGTGCCAGCAGTGCCTATGCAGGGCCTTACTATGGCTACACCTTC. This gives the protein CASSAYAGPYYGYTF.

The chain recombines TRBV28 with TRBJ2-7; D perhaps matches TRBD2 (6 bases). From germline, CDR1 is MDHEN and CDR2 SYDVKM. The CDR3 is 16 residues long. Between the trimmed V and J ends, which lost 3 bases and 0 bases, there was a span of 15 bases. The CDR3 here is CASSLGGVLSSYEQYF. The CDR3 nucleotides read TGTGCCAGCAGTTTGGGCGGGGTCTTATCCTCCTACGAGCAGTACTTC.